A selection of T cell receptor beta chains follows, all from one sample in a study of radiation and T cells in renal cell carcinoma. Libraries were prepared by immunoSEQ multiplex PCR; TCRdb keeps only in-frame clonotypes and omits some of them. The sample yields 50,000 to 70,000 clones, more than 60% seen once. The sequenced sample was blood, obtained from a patient whose treatment included radiotherapy and nephrectomy. These receptors were collected from a man in his 60s with renal cell carcinoma. The CDR3 runs from the conserved cysteine through the conserved F or W. A D gene is named only where the DNA matches it firmly.

V: TRBV5-1
D: .
CDR3: CASTLIDNEQFF

V: TRBV4-3
D: .
CDR3: CASSQDRGSYNEQFF

V: TRBV2
D: .
CDR3: CASSSLEDYGYTF

V: TRBV5-4
D: TRBD1
CDR3: CASSFDRGANYGYTF

V: TRBV5-4
D: .
CDR3: CASSSAAPLAENTDTQYF

V: TRBV2
D: TRBD2
CDR3: CASRKGLAGGHNEQFF

V: TRBV14
D: TRBD2
CDR3: CASSLGLAGTQYF

V: TRBV14
D: .
CDR3: CASSPRTDTQYF

V: TRBV10-2
D: .
CDR3: CASSVGGSTEAFF

V: TRBV19
D: TRBD2
CDR3: CASSTLSGGLETQYF

V: TRBV5-4
D: TRBD1
CDR3: CASSLDRGVTDTQYF

V: TRBV18
D: TRBD1
CDR3: CASSQGTARGNNEQFF

V: TRBV9
D: .
CDR3: CASSPQGSSNYEQYF

V: TRBV2
D: .
CDR3: CASSTIQGQEQFF

V: TRBV5-4
D: TRBD2
CDR3: CASTQLDRAGGETQYF

V: TRBV6-5
D: .
CDR3: CASGRDPYEQYF

V: TRBV6-5
D: TRBD1
CDR3: CASSYSGGSDNSPLHF

V: TRBV5-4
D: TRBD1
CDR3: CASIRQGEAEAFF

V: TRBV10-2
D: TRBD1
CDR3: CASSESGTGRNEKLFF

V: TRBV11-2
D: .
CDR3: CASSRSTLQLNNEQFF

V: TRBV30
D: .
CDR3: CAWSVPEQNVLGTIYF

V: TRBV19
D: .
CDR3: CASSGDGNLPSSYNEQFF

V: TRBV18
D: .
CDR3: CASSPTQNQPQHF

V: TRBV5-1
D: TRBD1
CDR3: CASSLSGTVSSYEQYF

V: TRBV4-3
D: TRBD2
CDR3: CASSRGGSSYNEQFF

V: TRBV25-1
D: .
CDR3: CASSEWGTKNTEAFF

V: TRBV6-5
D: .
CDR3: CASSYGGLAGELFF

V: TRBV30
D: .
CDR3: CAWSIHSNQPQHF

V: TRBV11-3
D: TRBD2
CDR3: CASSLLAGRGDEQFF